The entry below describes one TCR beta chain. This sample is drawn from a study of blood T cell repertoires in COVID-19. For the study at large: COVID-19 samples from acute and convalescent phases originated in the United States, Italy and Spain. PBMCs, B-cell-depleted T cells, or T cells provided the cDNA or gDNA that made up the material.

Authors' data handling: Amplified reference gene primers provided the basis for estimating nucleated cell counts. Measured with immunoSEQ multiplex PCR; TCRdb has only the in-frame clones, and not every one. The DNA gave D and trimming, while V, J and clone size come from that table. Among 150,000 to 200,000 clones, about four fifths were seen once, and the ten largest hold more than 9.5%. Trimming took 0 bases from V and 6 from J, leaving 16 bases between them. The germline gives CDR1 SGDLS, CDR2 YYNGEE. The CDR3 runs to 15 residues. The sequence was obtained from a man in his sixties with active or convalescent COVID-19. The V call is TRBV9, the J call TRBJ2-7, with D perhaps TRBD2 (6 bases). The sample was peripheral blood. CDR3 DNA sequence: TGTGCCAGCAGCGTAGGGGGACTGCCGACCTCCGAGCAGTACTTC. Its translation is CASSVGGLPTSEQYF.